The source of this T cell receptor (beta chain) is a study of cytomegalovirus exposure and HLA in healthy donors. Notes on this clone: The antigen is unknown.

The PCR made use of 60 Vbeta and 13 Jbeta primers. Here immunoSEQ multiplex PCR was the method, and the copy in TCRdb shows in-frame clones only, minus some. The table records approximately 190,000 clones, around 86% of them present only once. Germline loops: CDR1 SGHAT, CDR2 FQNNGV. There are 16 residues in the CDR3. Trimming cost V 0 bases and J 2 bases; bases outside gene matches: 7. Study-wide findings and caveats: A missense DCLRE1C variant was associated with V- and J-gene trimming of TCR beta chains in a later analysis, and an independent cohort replicated the association.

This receptor was identified in a middle-aged man in good health and CMV-seropositive. The chain joins TRBV11-2 to TRBJ2-7, with 7 nucleotides matching TRBD1. The sequencing input was PBMCs. The DNA of the CDR3 is TGTGCCAGCAGCTTAGATCGTTTCGGGACAGCCTACGAGCAGTACTTC. This gives the protein CASSLDRFGTAYEQYF.